The 28 T cell receptor beta chains reported below all come from one sample, sequenced in a study of blood T cell repertoires in COVID-19. TCRdb's table, derived via immunoSEQ multiplex PCR, lists solely in-frame clones and lacks some. The sample lists approximately 240,000 clones; around 90% were seen once. The source material was PBMCs or T cells enriched from blood (not recorded which). The receptors originated from a woman in her 30s with acute COVID-19.

V is TRBV6-1 and J is TRBJ1-5; D remains ambiguous. This CDR3 has 16 residues. Between the trimmed V and J ends, which lost 4 bases and 0 bases, there was a span of 13 bases. Per germline, CDR1 MNHNS and CDR2 SASEGT. The DNA for the CDR3 is TGTGCCAGCAGTGTTCCTCGTGCAGGTAGCAATCAGCCCCAGCATTTT. This encodes CASSVPRAGSNQPQHF.

The chain employs TRBV6-2 or TRBV6-3 and TRBJ2-3, with 7 bases matching TRBD1. The ends lost 5 bases at V and 0 bases at J; junction bases unmatched: 8. In germline, CDR1 is MNHEY, CDR2 SVGEGT. This CDR3 contains 16 residues. CDR3 in amino acids: CASSPGTAVSTDTQYF. The CDR3 coding sequence is TGTGCCAGCAGTCCAGGGACAGCAGTTAGCACAGATACGCAGTATTTT.

This chain links TRBV2 with TRBJ1-4; no clear D. There are 14 residues in the CDR3. CDR1 and CDR2 from the germline V gene are SNHLY and FYNNEI. Trimming removed 6 bases from V and 12 bases from J, with 20 bases in between. CDR3 nucleotide sequence: TGTGCCAGCAGGGCGGTCGGTGCCTCAAAGGAACTGTTTTTT. Translating gives CASRAVGASKELFF.

The rearrangement uses TRBV12-3 or TRBV12-4 and TRBJ2-5; D not certain. The CDR3 extends over 13 amino acids. The germline V and J ends were trimmed by 2 bases and 7 bases, with 11 bases remaining between them. This chain's CDR3 is CASSLSPPGTQYF. The CDR3 DNA reads as TGTGCCAGCAGTTTAAGTCCTCCGGGGACCCAGTACTTC.

Only a few counts were recorded for this clone. The V and J genes are TRBV5-1 and TRBJ1-2; tentative D call: TRBD1 (6 bases). CDR1 and CDR2 from the germline V gene are SGHRS and YFSETQ. The CDR3 contains 13 residues. V was cut by 4 bases and J by 2 bases, with 9 bases left in between. The CDR3 DNA reads as TGCGCCAGCAGCGGAACAGGGAACTATGGCTACACCTTC. It is translated as CASSGTGNYGYTF.

This chain uses TRBV24-1 with TRBJ2-2, with 10 bases identical to TRBD2. The CDR3 is 15 amino acids. Germline CDR1 and CDR2: KGHDR and SFDVKD. With V trimmed by 4 bases and J by 4 bases, 2 bases remained unmatched. The CDR3 loop reads CATSDSGRATGELFF. CDR3 DNA: TGTGCCACCAGTGACAGCGGGAGGGCCACCGGGGAGCTGTTTTTT.

CDR3 DNA sequence: TGTGCCATCAGTGGGACAGCGGATGAAGCTTTCTTT. It translates to CAISGTADEAFF. The genes are TRBV10-3 and TRBJ1-1, with D possibly matching TRBD1 (6 bases). CDR3 length: 12 residues. The germline V gene encodes CDR1 ENHRY and CDR2 SYGVKD. Trimming removed 4 bases from V and 7 bases from J, with 10 bases in between.

The chain has TRBV18 and TRBJ2-7, with 8 bases matching TRBD2. The CDR3 consists of 14 residues. The V gene end was trimmed by 5 bases and the J gene end by 5 bases; junction bases not matched to a gene: 8. Germline V gene sequence: CDR1 KGHSH, CDR2 LQKENI. In nucleotides, the CDR3 is TGTGCCAGCTCAACGTCTAGCGGGTCGGACGAGCAGTACTTC. Protein product: CASSTSSGSDEQYF.

This chain links TRBV9 with TRBJ2-7; D ambiguous. Trimming pared 0 bases from V and 0 bases from J, leaving 10 bases between. Per the germline V gene, CDR1 is SGDLS and CDR2 is YYNGEE. This CDR3 has 15 amino acids. CDR3 protein: CASSVGGSSSYEQYF. The CDR3 DNA is TGTGCCAGCAGCGTAGGAGGCTCGAGCTCCTACGAGCAGTACTTC.

The CDR3 here is CASSLAGGNTIYF. The DNA for the CDR3 is TGTGCCAGCAGCTTGGCCGGGGGAAACACCATATATTTT. The V gene is TRBV5-6, the J gene TRBJ1-3; D is unresolved. CDR1 SGHDT and CDR2 YYEEEE come from the germline V gene. V was shortened by 0 bases and J by 4 bases, with 5 bases between the two germline ends. The CDR3 runs to 13 residues.

The CDR3 reads CASSYHTTGAWGYTF. CDR3 in DNA: TGTGCCAGCAGTTACCACACAACAGGGGCGTGGGGCTACACCTTC. The V gene is TRBV6-5, the J gene TRBJ1-2; 7 nucleotides align to TRBD1. V was pared by 2 bases and J by 8 bases, with 11 bases of the junction left unmatched. Germline V gene sequence: CDR1 MNHEY, CDR2 SVGAGI. CDR3 length equals 15 residues.

In nucleotides, the CDR3 is TGTGCCAGCAGCTTAGATCCGGTTGGGACAGGGAATGAAAAACTGTTTTTT. It encodes CASSLDPVGTGNEKLFF. The chain has TRBV7-2 and TRBJ1-4, with 9 bases matching TRBD1. From germline, CDR1 is SGHTA and CDR2 FQGNSA. Trimming cost V 1 base and J 5 bases; bases outside gene matches: 8. The CDR3 covers 17 residues.

This clone came up a few times. The chain employs TRBV3-1 (or the pseudogene TRBV3-2) and TRBJ2-1, with D possibly TRBD2 on 6 matching bases. V was trimmed by 2 bases and J by 0 bases, leaving 14 bases between them. This CDR3 is built from 17 residues. Germline CDR1 reads LGHDT; CDR2 reads YNNKEL (reference sequence). Written as DNA, the CDR3 is TGTGCCAGCAGCCAATATGGCCCCGGGAGCTCCTACAATGAGCAGTTCTTC. Protein: CASSQYGPGSSYNEQFF.

The chain is built from TRBV4-2 and TRBJ1-2; 7 nucleotides line up with TRBD1. CDR1 and CDR2 (germline): LGHNA, YNFKEQ. Trimming removed 0 bases from V and 3 bases from J; junction bases left unmatched: 4. This CDR3 has 15 residues. The CDR3 reads CASSQDRGQDYGYTF. DNA of the CDR3: TGTGCCAGCAGCCAAGATAGGGGGCAGGACTATGGCTACACCTTC.

V and J are TRBV2 and TRBJ1-6; 7 bases line up with TRBD1. With 4 bases clipped from V and 3 bases from J, the junction kept 6 bases outside the gene matches. Per the germline V gene, CDR1 is SNHLY and CDR2 is FYNNEI. There are 16 residues in the CDR3. DNA for the CDR3: TGTGCCAGCAGTGGGGACAGCGCTTTCTATAATTCACCCCTCCACTTT. Protein product: CASSGDSAFYNSPLHF.

The chain carries TRBV3-1 (or the pseudogene TRBV3-2) and TRBJ2-1, with a tentative D call TRBD1 (7 bases). This CDR3 comprises 15 residues. Trimming cost V 3 bases and J 9 bases, with 18 bases left between them. Germline lookup yields CDR1 LGHDT and CDR2 YNNKEL (reference sequence). CDR3 nucleotide sequence: TGTGCCAGCAGCCACTCCGCGGAGGGGGCGGTTGAGCAGTTCTTC. Translation: CASSHSAEGAVEQFF.

In DNA form, the CDR3 reads TGTGCCAGCAGTTTAGCCGCTAGCGGGAGGACAGATACGCAGTATTTT. Amino acids: CASSLAASGRTDTQYF. The V and J genes are TRBV27 and TRBJ2-3; TRBD2 aligns across 11 bases. Per germline, CDR1 MNHEY and CDR2 SMNVEV (reference sequence). With 2 bases clipped from V and 3 bases from J, the junction kept 4 bases outside the gene matches. CDR3 length: 16 amino acids.

This sequence joins TRBV7-8 and TRBJ2-3, with TRBD2 matching 10 bases. J was trimmed by 4 bases and V by 5 bases; bases with no gene match: 9. Looked up from germline, CDR1 is SGHVS and CDR2 is FQNEAQ. This CDR3 is 16 amino acids long. The CDR3 DNA sequence: TGTGCCAGCAGCCCCGAAGCGGGGGGGCGGGCAGATACGCAGTATTTT. The encoded protein is CASSPEAGGRADTQYF.

The V call is TRBV27, the J call TRBJ2-7, with D possibly being TRBD1 (6 bases). Germline CDR1 and CDR2: MNHEY and SMNVEV (reference sequence). V was clipped by 4 bases and J by 0 bases, with 13 bases between them. The CDR3 loop spans 15 amino acids. Written as DNA, the CDR3 is TGTGCCAGCAGTTGGGGGACACCGGTCTCCTACGAGCAGTACTTC. Amino acid sequence: CASSWGTPVSYEQYF.

In regard to this clone: The junction and the germline gene differ at one end; a read error may be behind it. This chain connects TRBV6-5 to TRBJ1-3, with D uncertain. CDR3 length: 13 residues. In germline, CDR1 is MNHEY, CDR2 SVGAGI. CDR3 loop: CAVGREVGNTIYF. The CDR3 DNA follows: TGCGCAGTTGGCCGGGAGGTTGGAAACACCATATATTTT.

The chain is built from TRBV7-2 and TRBJ2-3; 10 bases agree with TRBD2. The CDR3 contains 14 residues. After removal of 2 bases from V and 10 bases from J, the junction contained 6 bases not matched to a gene. Germline CDR1 and CDR2: SGHTA and FQGNSA. The DNA for the CDR3 is TGTGCCAGCAGCTTAAACCTAGCGGGGGAGGCGCAGTATTTT. Its protein is CASSLNLAGEAQYF.

The genes are TRBV12-2 and TRBJ2-5; TRBD2 was called by the table and not checked on the DNA. TRBV12-2 is a pseudogene. This CDR3 comprises 15 residues. The CDR3 here is CASRPEEGSQETQYF. CDR3 coding DNA: TGTGCAAGTCGCCCCGAGGAGGGGAGTCAAGAGACCCAGTACTTC.

This clone was counted a single time. The CDR3 is CASSQDHSTGYNSPLHF. The CDR3 coding sequence is TGCGCCAGCAGCCAAGACCACTCGACAGGGTATAATTCACCCCTCCACTTT. This sequence joins TRBV4-1 and TRBJ1-6; 7 nucleotides match TRBD1. V was clipped by 0 bases and J by 4 bases; unmatched bases: 6. The CDR3 is 17 residues long. CDR1 and CDR2 from the germline V gene are MGHRA and YSYEKL.

The chain couples TRBV7-6 to TRBJ2-1; TRBD1 matches at 11 bases. With 1 base clipped from V and 8 bases from J, the junction kept 7 bases outside the gene matches. This CDR3 is built from 16 residues. Germline lookup yields CDR1 SGHVS and CDR2 FNYEAQ. CDR3 amino acids: CASSLDRTGGSYEQFF. The CDR3 nucleotides are TGTGCCAGCAGCTTAGATAGGACAGGGGGCAGTTATGAGCAGTTCTTC.

The chain uses TRBV5-1 and TRBJ2-1, with 8 bases matching TRBD1. The CDR3 totals 14 residues. Germline V gene lookup returns CDR1 SGHRS and CDR2 YFSETQ. Trimming at V came to 2 bases and at J to 4 bases, leaving 2 bases not matched to a gene. DNA for the CDR3: TGCGCCAGCAGCTTCGGACAGGGATACAATGAGCAGTTCTTC. It encodes CASSFGQGYNEQFF.

The chain employs TRBV2 and TRBJ2-3; D is perhaps TRBD1 (6 bases). CDR1 is SNHLY and CDR2 is FYNNEI in the germline V gene. V was clipped by 3 bases and J by 10 bases, with 11 bases between them. The CDR3 covers 12 residues. CDR3 loop: CASSDQGPAQYF. For the CDR3, the DNA is TGTGCCAGCAGTGACCAGGGGCCGGCGCAGTATTTT.

This rearrangement joins TRBV5-6 to TRBJ2-7; the D gene is possibly TRBD1 (6 bases). Deletions cut 0 bases from V and 6 bases from J, with 10 bases between. Germline-derived CDR1 and CDR2 are SGHDT and YYEEEE. This CDR3 has 13 residues. In DNA form, the CDR3 reads TGTGCCAGCAGCTTGGGGGGACACTCCGAGCAGTACTTC. Residues: CASSLGGHSEQYF.

This rearrangement joins TRBV2 to TRBJ2-7; D ambiguous. Germline V gene lookup returns CDR1 SNHLY and CDR2 FYNNEI. The CDR3 is 14 residues long. V lost 10 bases and J lost 2, with 18 bases in between. The CDR3 spells CATMAALKPYEQYF. The CDR3 nucleotides are TGTGCCACTATGGCGGCGTTGAAGCCCTACGAGCAGTACTTC.